This T cell receptor beta chain was obtained from a study of T cell responses to AZD1222 COVID-19 vaccine. Broader study findings: Along spike, vaccine-associated CD4 TCRs were found throughout, with dominance at 160-218 and 743-854. Only five to seven AZD1222 recipients were seropositive at baseline. Repertoires in all cases were sampled only once the peak T cell response had passed.

TCRdb's table, derived via immunoSEQ multiplex PCR, lists solely in-frame clones and lacks some. This table has around 140,000 clones, roughly 90% appearing once. Concerning this clone itself: The target antigen is unknown.

The TCR was taken from an adult in good health. Sequences were derived from peripheral blood, sampled on day 0 of AZD1222 vaccination.

CDR3 protein: CASSDRDRGRIAKNIQYF. The CDR3 coding sequence is TGTGCCAGTAGTGACCGGGACAGGGGACGGATAGCCAAAAACATTCAGTACTTC. V and J are TRBV19 and TRBJ2-4, with TRBD1 identical over 10 bases. Germline V CDR1 and CDR2: LNHDA, SQIVND (reference sequence). The J segment lost 0 bases and the V segment lost 5 bases, leaving 10 bases of the junction unmatched. The length of the CDR3 is 18 residues.